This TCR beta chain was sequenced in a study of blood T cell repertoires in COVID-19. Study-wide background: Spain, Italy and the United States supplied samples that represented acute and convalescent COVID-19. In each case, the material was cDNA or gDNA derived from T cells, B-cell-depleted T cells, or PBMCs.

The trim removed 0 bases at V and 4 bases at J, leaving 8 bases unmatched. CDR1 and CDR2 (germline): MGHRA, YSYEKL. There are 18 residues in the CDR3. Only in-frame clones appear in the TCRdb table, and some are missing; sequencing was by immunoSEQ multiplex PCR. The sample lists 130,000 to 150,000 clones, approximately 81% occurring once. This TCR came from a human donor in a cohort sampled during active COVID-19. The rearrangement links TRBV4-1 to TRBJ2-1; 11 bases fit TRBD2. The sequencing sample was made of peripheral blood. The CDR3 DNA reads TGCGCCAGCAGCCAAGATGATCCCACTAGCGGGAGTTACAATGAGCAGTTCTTC. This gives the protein CASSQDDPTSGSYNEQFF.